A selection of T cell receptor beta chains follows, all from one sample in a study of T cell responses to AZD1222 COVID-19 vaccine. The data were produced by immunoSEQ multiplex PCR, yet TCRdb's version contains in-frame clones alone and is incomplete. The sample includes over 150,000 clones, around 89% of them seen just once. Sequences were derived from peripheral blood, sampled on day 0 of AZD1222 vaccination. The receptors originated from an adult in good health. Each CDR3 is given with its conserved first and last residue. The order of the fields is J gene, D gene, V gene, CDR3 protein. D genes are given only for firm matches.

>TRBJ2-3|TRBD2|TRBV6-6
CASRHGTSGGEDTQYF
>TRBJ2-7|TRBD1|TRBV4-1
CASSLGQARQGGRQEQYF
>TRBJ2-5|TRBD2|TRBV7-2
CASSLGRGVSETQYF
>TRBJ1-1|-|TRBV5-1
CASRVGVSAGWRLKVQGAFF
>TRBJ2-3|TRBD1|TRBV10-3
CAISASTGQGIPDTQYF
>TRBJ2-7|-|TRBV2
CASSDRSGRDEQYF
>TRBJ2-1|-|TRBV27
CASSLFEGNNEQFF
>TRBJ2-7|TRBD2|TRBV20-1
CSASDPSGEGIEQYF
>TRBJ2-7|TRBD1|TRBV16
CASSQSGQGSEQYF
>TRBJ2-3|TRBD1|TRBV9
CASSVEQGALGTDTQYF